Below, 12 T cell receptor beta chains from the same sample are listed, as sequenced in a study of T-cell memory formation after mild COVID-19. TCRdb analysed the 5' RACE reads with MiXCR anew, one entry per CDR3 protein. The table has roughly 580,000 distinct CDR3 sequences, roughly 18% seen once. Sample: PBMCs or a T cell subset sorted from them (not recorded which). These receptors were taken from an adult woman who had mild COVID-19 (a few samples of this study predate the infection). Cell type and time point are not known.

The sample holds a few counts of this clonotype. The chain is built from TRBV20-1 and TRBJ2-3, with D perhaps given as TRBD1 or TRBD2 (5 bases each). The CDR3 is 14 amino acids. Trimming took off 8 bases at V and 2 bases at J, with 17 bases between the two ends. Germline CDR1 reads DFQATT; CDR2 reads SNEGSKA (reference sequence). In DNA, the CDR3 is TGCAGTCCCCGGGGTGGGGCGGCCACAGATACGCAGTATTTT. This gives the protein CSPRGGAATDTQYF.

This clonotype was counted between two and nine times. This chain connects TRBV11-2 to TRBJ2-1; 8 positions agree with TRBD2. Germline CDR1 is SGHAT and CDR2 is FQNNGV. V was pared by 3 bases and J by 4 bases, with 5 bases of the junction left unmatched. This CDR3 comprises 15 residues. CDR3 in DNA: TGTGCCAGCAGCTTTCCTAGCGGGTCTTACAATGAGCAGTTCTTC. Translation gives CASSFPSGSYNEQFF.

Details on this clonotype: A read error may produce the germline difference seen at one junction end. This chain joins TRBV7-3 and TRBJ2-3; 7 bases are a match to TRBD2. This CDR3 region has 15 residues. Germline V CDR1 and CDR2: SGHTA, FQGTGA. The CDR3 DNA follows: TGTGCCGGCAGCTTATCGAGCGGGGCGTCAGATACGCAGTATTTT. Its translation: CAGSLSSGASDTQYF.

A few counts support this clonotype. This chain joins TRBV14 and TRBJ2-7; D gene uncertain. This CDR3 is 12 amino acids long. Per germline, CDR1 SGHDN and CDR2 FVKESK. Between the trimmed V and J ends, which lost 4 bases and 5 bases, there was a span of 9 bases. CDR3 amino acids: CASSRVPDEQYF. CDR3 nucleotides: TGTGCCAGCAGCCGGGTCCCGGACGAGCAGTACTTC.

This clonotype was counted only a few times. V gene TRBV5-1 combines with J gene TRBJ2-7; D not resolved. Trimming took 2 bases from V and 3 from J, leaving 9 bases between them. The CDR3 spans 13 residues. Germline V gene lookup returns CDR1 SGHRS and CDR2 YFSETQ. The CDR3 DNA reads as TGCGCCAGCAGCTTCACCCAGGACTACGAGCAGTACTTC. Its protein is CASSFTQDYEQYF.

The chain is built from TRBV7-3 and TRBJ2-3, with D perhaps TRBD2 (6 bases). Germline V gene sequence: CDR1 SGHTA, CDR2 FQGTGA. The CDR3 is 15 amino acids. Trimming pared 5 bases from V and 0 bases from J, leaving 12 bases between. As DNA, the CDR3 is TGTGCCAGCAGCCGGGTAGCGGCTAGCACAGATACGCAGTATTTT. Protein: CASSRVAASTDTQYF.

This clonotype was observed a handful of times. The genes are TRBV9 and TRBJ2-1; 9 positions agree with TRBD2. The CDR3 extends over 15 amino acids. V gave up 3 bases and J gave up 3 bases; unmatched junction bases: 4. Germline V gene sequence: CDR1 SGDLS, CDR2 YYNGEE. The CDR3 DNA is TGTGCCAGCAGCGCTAGCGGGATGGGCTACAATGAGCAGTTCTTC. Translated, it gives CASSASGMGYNEQFF.

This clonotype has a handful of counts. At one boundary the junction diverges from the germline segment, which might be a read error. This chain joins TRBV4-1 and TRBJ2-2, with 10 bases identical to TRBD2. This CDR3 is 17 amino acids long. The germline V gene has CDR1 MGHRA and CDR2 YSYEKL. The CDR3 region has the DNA TGCGCCAGCAGCCAAGGTCTAGCGGGGGCGAAAACCGGGGAGCTGTTTTTT. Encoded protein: CASSQGLAGAKTGELFF.

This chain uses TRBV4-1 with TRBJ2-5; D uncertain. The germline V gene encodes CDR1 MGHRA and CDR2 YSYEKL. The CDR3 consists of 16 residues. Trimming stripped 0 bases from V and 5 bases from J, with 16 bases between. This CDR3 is CASSQDVGLSPETQYF. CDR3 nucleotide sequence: TGCGCCAGCAGCCAAGATGTTGGGCTGAGTCCGGAGACCCAGTACTTC.

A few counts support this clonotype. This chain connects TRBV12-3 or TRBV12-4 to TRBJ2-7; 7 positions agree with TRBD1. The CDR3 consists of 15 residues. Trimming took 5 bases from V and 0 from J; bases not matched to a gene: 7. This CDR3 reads CASSRDSLSSYEQYF. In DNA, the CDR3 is TGTGCCAGCAGTCGGGACAGTTTGAGCTCCTACGAGCAGTACTTC.

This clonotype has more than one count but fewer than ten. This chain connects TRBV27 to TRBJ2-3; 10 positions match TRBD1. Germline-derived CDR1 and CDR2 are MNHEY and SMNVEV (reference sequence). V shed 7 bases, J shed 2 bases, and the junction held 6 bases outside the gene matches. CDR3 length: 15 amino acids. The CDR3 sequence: CASTGTGEVTDTQYF. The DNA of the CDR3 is TGTGCCAGCACAGGGACAGGGGAAGTCACAGATACGCAGTATTTT.

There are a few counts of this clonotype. CDR3 bases: TGTGCCAGCAGCCACCGGGTGGAGGGGGACGGGGAAAAACTGTTTTTT. Translated, it gives CASSHRVEGDGEKLFF. The chain recombines TRBV7-2 with TRBJ1-4; the D gene is possibly TRBD1 (6 bases). The germline CDR1 and CDR2 sequences are SGHTA and FQGNSA. With 5 bases removed from V and 8 bases from J, the gap between germline ends came to 21 bases. The CDR3 consists of 16 residues. The full variable domain, in which reference TRBV7-2 and TRBJ1-4 provide the parts outside the CDR3, is GAGVSQSPSNKVTEKGKDVELRCDPISGHTALYWYRQSLGQGLEFLIYFQGNSAPDKSGLPSDRFSAERTGGSVSTLTIQRTQQEDSAVYLCASSHRVEGDGEKLFFGSGTQLSVL.